The 26 T cell receptor beta chains below were found in one sample sequenced in a study of control samples from healthy donors and cancer patients. Sequenced by immunoSEQ multiplex PCR; TCRdb stores in-frame clones only, minus some. This table has some 71,000 clones, around 87% appearing once. The sample was PBMCs. The source of these receptors is a woman aged 45-65 years with head and neck cancer.

This clone was seen a single time. The chain joins TRBV19 to TRBJ2-1, with 10 bases fitting TRBD1. CDR3 size: 19 residues. The trim removed 7 bases at V and 4 bases at J, leaving 19 bases unmatched. CDR1 is LNHDA, CDR2 SQIVND, per germline (reference sequence). CDR3 in DNA: TGTGCCAGTACTAACCTACCGGGACAGGGGTCCCCTCCTTACAATGAGCAGTTCTTC. Protein product: CASTNLPGQGSPPYNEQFF.

V usage is TRBV19 and J usage is TRBJ1-2; no clear D gene. Trimming shortened V by 3 bases and J by 2 bases, and 7 bases separated the two germline ends. This CDR3 spans 13 amino acids. CDR1 and CDR2 from the germline V gene are LNHDA and SQIVND (reference sequence). CDR3 DNA: TGTGCCAGTAGTATTCGGCGGAACTATGGCTACACCTTC. It codes for CASSIRRNYGYTF.

The J gene is TRBJ2-5, the V gene TRBV6-5; D remains ambiguous. Between the trimmed V and J ends, which lost 5 bases and 4 bases, there was a span of 8 bases. The CDR3 totals 12 residues. Germline V gene lookup returns CDR1 MNHEY and CDR2 SVGAGI. In DNA, the CDR3 is TGTGCCAGCAGTAGAACTTCAGAGACCCAGTACTTC. Translation gives CASSRTSETQYF.

The chain links TRBV5-4 to TRBJ2-5; D not certain. The V gene lost 5 bases and the J gene lost 2 bases, with 16 bases spanning the gap. This CDR3 is built from 15 residues. Germline values: CDR1 SGHNT, CDR2 YYREEE (reference sequence). The CDR3 DNA reads as TGTGCCAGCAGAAAGGCCGGGCCGACACAAGAGACCCAGTACTTC. Encoded protein: CASRKAGPTQETQYF.

The rearrangement uses TRBV5-1 and TRBJ2-7; no reliable D call. Germline CDR1 is SGHRS and CDR2 is YFSETQ. V was trimmed by 2 bases and J by 2 bases, leaving 11 bases between them. The CDR3 has 14 residues. The CDR3 here is CASSFGGSAYEQYF. CDR3 sequence (DNA): TGCGCCAGCAGCTTCGGCGGATCCGCCTACGAGCAGTACTTC.

In this sample, this clone turned up a few times. The J gene is TRBJ1-6, the V gene TRBV4-1; TRBD1 might be the D (5 bases). The CDR3 is made up of 16 amino acids. V was clipped by 6 bases and J by 1 base, with 13 bases between them. Germline V gene sequence: CDR1 MGHRA, CDR2 YSYEKL. The CDR3 bases are TGCGCCAGCAGTCATGAAGCAGGGTCCTATAATTCACCCCTCCACTTT. As protein: CASSHEAGSYNSPLHF.

This rearrangement joins TRBV10-2 to TRBJ2-1, with D unclear. Per germline, CDR1 WSHSY and CDR2 SAAADI. The CDR3 has 17 residues. V lost 0 bases to trimming and J lost 4 bases, with 16 bases between them. The CDR3, as DNA: TGCGCCAGCAGTGAGTCGTTCCCGGGCGCAGCTTACAATGAGCAGTTCTTC. Translated: CASSESFPGAAYNEQFF.

V is TRBV9 and J is TRBJ2-1, with D uncertain. V was pared by 0 bases and J by 4 bases, with 8 bases between. This CDR3 is 14 amino acids long. Germline V gives CDR1 SGDLS, CDR2 YYNGEE. This CDR3 is CASSVEPVYNEQFF. Written as DNA, the CDR3 is TGTGCCAGCAGCGTAGAACCGGTATACAATGAGCAGTTCTTC.

V and J are TRBV18 and TRBJ1-1; the D gene is possibly TRBD1 (6 bases). The CDR3 runs to 14 residues. The germline V and J ends were trimmed by 6 bases and 1 base, with 12 bases remaining between them. CDR1 is KGHSH, CDR2 LQKENI, per germline. In DNA form, the CDR3 reads TGTGCCAGCTCGGGGGGGCCAGCGAACACTGAAGCTTTCTTT. Protein sequence: CASSGGPANTEAFF.

This clone is judged medium-sized. The V gene is TRBV5-6, the J gene TRBJ2-1; 8 bases map to TRBD1. CDR3 length: 15 amino acids. CDR1 and CDR2 from the germline V gene are SGHDT and YYEEEE. V trimming: 4 bases; J trimming: 7 bases; junction bases outside the gene matches: 10. CDR3 loop: CASSQDRVFINEQFF. CDR3 in DNA: TGTGCCAGCAGCCAGGACAGGGTTTTTATAAATGAGCAGTTCTTC.

The gene calls are TRBV3-1 (or the pseudogene TRBV3-2) and TRBJ2-1; D remains ambiguous. CDR1 LGHDT and CDR2 YNNKEL come from the germline V gene (reference sequence). V lost 2 bases and J 0 bases, leaving 14 bases between the germline ends. CDR3 size: 17 residues. The CDR3 reads CASSQSIAASSYNEQFF. The CDR3 DNA follows: TGTGCCAGCAGCCAAAGCATCGCGGCCAGCTCCTACAATGAGCAGTTCTTC.

This clone appeared once. CDR3 in DNA: TGTGCCAGCAGTTACTCGGTCGATGAAAAACTGTTTTTT. It codes for CASSYSVDEKLFF. The chain has TRBV6-5 and TRBJ1-4, with no clear D. Trimming pared 0 bases from V and 6 bases from J, leaving 5 bases between. The CDR3 sequence is 13 residues long. Looked up from germline, CDR1 is MNHEY and CDR2 is SVGAGI.

As concerns this clone: The junction shows a germline mismatch at one end, possibly a read error. Other DNA sequences from this sample encode an identical CDR3 as well. The chain recombines TRBV24-1 with TRBJ2-2; 13 bases fit TRBD2. CDR3 size: 16 residues. Germline V CDR1 and CDR2: KGHDR, SFDVKD. CDR3 region: CATSDPGTSGAGELFF. The CDR3 nucleotides are TGTGCCACCAGTGATCCCGGGACTAGCGGGGCCGGGGAACTGTTTTTT.

This rearrangement joins TRBV9 to TRBJ2-3; tentative D call: TRBD2 (6 bases). The germline V and J ends were trimmed by 0 bases and 0 bases, with 11 bases remaining between them. From germline, CDR1 is SGDLS and CDR2 YYNGEE. The CDR3 is made up of 16 amino acids. The CDR3 bases are TGTGCCAGCAGCGTAGCGGCGGGGCTTAGCACAGATACGCAGTATTTT. It translates to CASSVAAGLSTDTQYF.

CDR3 in amino acids: CASSSLGSYEQYF. DNA for the CDR3: TGTGCCAGCAGCTCGTTAGGATCCTACGAGCAGTACTTC. The rearrangement links TRBV3-1 (or the pseudogene TRBV3-2) to TRBJ2-7; D gene unclear. Trimming cost V 5 bases and J 1 base, with 9 bases left between them. Germline V gene sequence: CDR1 LGHDT, CDR2 YNNKEL (reference sequence). There are 13 residues in the CDR3.

This chain links TRBV5-5 with TRBJ1-1; D unresolved. The germline gives CDR1 SGHKS, CDR2 YYEKEE (reference sequence). The CDR3 covers 13 residues. Trimming pared 2 bases from V and 1 base from J, leaving 6 bases between. CDR3 protein: CASSLWGNTEAFF. The CDR3 coding sequence is TGTGCCAGCAGCTTATGGGGGAACACTGAAGCTTTCTTT.

The chain couples TRBV5-1 to TRBJ1-4; D not resolved. CDR3 length: 15 amino acids. V was trimmed by 5 bases and J by 3 bases, leaving 14 bases between them. Germline-derived CDR1 and CDR2 are SGHRS and YFSETQ. The CDR3 region is CASRMGSAANEKLFF. For the CDR3, the DNA is TGCGCCAGCAGAATGGGCTCGGCGGCTAATGAAAAACTGTTTTTT.

The rearrangement links TRBV3-1 (or the pseudogene TRBV3-2) to TRBJ2-7, with no clear D. This CDR3 region has 13 residues. Trimming shortened V by 4 bases and J by 0 bases, and 7 bases separated the two germline ends. Per germline, CDR1 LGHDT and CDR2 YNNKEL (reference sequence). The CDR3 reads CASSLRSSYEQYF. CDR3 nucleotides: TGTGCCAGCAGCCTCCGGTCCTCCTACGAGCAGTACTTC.

The chain couples TRBV5-1 to TRBJ1-4, with 8 positions matching TRBD1. Germline loops: CDR1 SGHRS, CDR2 YFSETQ. V shed 2 bases, J shed 6 bases, and the junction held 6 bases outside the gene matches. The CDR3 has 15 residues. This CDR3 reads CASSFWTGRDEKLFF. The CDR3 nucleotides read TGCGCCAGCAGCTTCTGGACAGGGAGGGATGAAAAACTGTTTTTT. The variable domain in full, completed from reference TRBV5-1 and TRBJ1-4, reads KAGVTQTPRYLIKTRGQQVTLSCSPISGHRSVSWYQQTPGQGLQFLFEYFSETQRNKGNFPGRFSGRQFSNSRSEMNVSTLELGDSALYLCASSFWTGRDEKLFFGSGTQLSVL.

This sequence joins TRBV6-5 and TRBJ1-5, with 9 bases matching TRBD1. The V and J ends lost 7 bases and 6 bases, in that order; junction bases with no gene match: 7. This CDR3 has 14 residues. Germline CDR1 reads MNHEY; CDR2 reads SVGAGI. In DNA form, the CDR3 reads TGTGCCAGCACAAGGACAGGGGTAGGTCAGCCCCAGCATTTT. Translation gives CASTRTGVGQPQHF.

This chain joins TRBV28 and TRBJ1-1; no reliable D call. Germline CDR1 and CDR2: MDHEN and SYDVKM. Trimming left V 7 bases short and J 5 bases short, with 20 bases between. This CDR3 spans 15 amino acids. The CDR3 bases are TGTGCCAGCACCCAACCGGCCCTCGGGAGGACTGAAGCTTTCTTT. This translates into CASTQPALGRTEAFF.

The rearrangement uses TRBV6-5 and TRBJ2-7; D uncertain. CDR3 length: 11 residues. CDR1 is MNHEY, CDR2 SVGAGI, per germline. The V and J ends lost 9 bases and 4 bases respectively, with 10 bases between them. The CDR3 nucleotides are TGTGCCAGTTCCCCTCAATACGAGCAGTACTTC. It yields the protein CASSPQYEQYF.

The chain recombines TRBV6-5 with TRBJ1-6; D might be TRBD1 (5 bases). V gave up 6 bases and J gave up 6 bases, with 9 bases separating them. The CDR3 sequence is 13 residues long. Germline-derived CDR1 and CDR2 are MNHEY and SVGAGI. CDR3 bases: TGTGCCAGCAGCAGGGCGTTTAATTCACCCCTCCACTTT. This encodes CASSRAFNSPLHF.

V usage is TRBV19 and J usage is TRBJ2-1; 16 bases fit TRBD2. With V trimmed by 9 bases and J by 5 bases, 4 bases remained unmatched. The CDR3 is made up of 15 amino acids. The germline V gene encodes CDR1 LNHDA and CDR2 SQIVND (reference sequence). The CDR3, as DNA: TGTGCCAGCTCGGGACTAGCGGGGGGGAACAATGAGCAGTTCTTC. Its translation is CASSGLAGGNNEQFF.

This chain joins TRBV29-1 and TRBJ2-1; the D is unclear. The CDR3 has 13 residues. Germline V gene sequence: CDR1 SQVTM, CDR2 ANQGSEA. The CDR3 DNA follows: TGCACCACCGCGACAAGCTCCTACAATGAGCAGTTCTTC. Protein product: CTTATSSYNEQFF.

In nucleotides, the CDR3 is TGTGCCAGCAGTGAAGTTTACGGGAGCTCAACTAATGAAAAACTGTTTTTT. This translates into CASSEVYGSSTNEKLFF. This chain joins TRBV6-1 and TRBJ1-4; no reliable D call. CDR3 size: 17 residues. Germline CDR1 MNHNS, CDR2 SASEGT. V shed 1 base and J shed 0 bases, with 12 bases lying between them.